This passage covers 25 T cell receptor beta chains from one sample sequenced in a study of OX40 agonist ivuxolimab in advanced cancers. Repertoires were generated with immunoSEQ multiplex PCR, while TCRdb's copy carries only in-frame clones and drops some. The table records tens of thousands of clones, 70% to 90% of them present only once. The sequencing here drew on CD4+ or CD8+ T cells sorted from blood, taken in a trial of the OX40 agonist ivuxolimab. The receptors were gathered from an adult with an advanced solid tumor such as melanoma, head and neck, liver or kidney cancer.

The gene calls are TRBV27 and TRBJ2-1, with 9 bases that match TRBD1. Germline CDR1 reads MNHEY; CDR2 reads SMNVEV (reference sequence). V gave up 6 bases and J gave up 3 bases; unmatched junction bases: 3. This CDR3 comprises 14 residues. The CDR3 DNA sequence: TGTGCCAGCAGGAGGACAGGGGTCTACAATGAGCAGTTCTTC. Its translation: CASRRTGVYNEQFF.

The chain couples TRBV21-1 to TRBJ2-3; TRBD2, the D gene given by the table, was not confirmed from the DNA. TRBV21-1 has pseudogene status. The CDR3 extends over 16 amino acids. Written as DNA, the CDR3 is TGTGCCAGCAGCAAGACTAGCAGATCTAGCACAGATACGCAGTATTTT. Translating gives CASSKTSRSSTDTQYF.

Only one count was recorded for this clone. The rearrangement uses TRBV7-9 and TRBJ1-4; D not certain. With 1 base removed from V and 5 bases from J, the gap between germline ends came to 5 bases. The CDR3 runs 13 residues. Germline values: CDR1 SEHNR, CDR2 FQNEAQ (reference sequence). For the CDR3, the DNA is TGTGCCAGCAGCTTAGAGTTAAATGAAAAACTGTTTTTT. Translation gives CASSLELNEKLFF. Based on the CDR3 plus reference TRBV7-9 and TRBJ1-4, the full variable domain is DTGVSQNPRHKITKRGQNVTFRCDPISEHNRLYWYRQTLGQGPEFLTYFQNEAQLEKSRLLSDRFSAERPKGSFSTLEIQRTEQGDSAMYLCASSLELNEKLFFGSGTQLSVL.

The chain uses TRBV7-9 and TRBJ2-5, with 16 bases lining up with TRBD2. The CDR3 loop spans 19 amino acids. Germline loops: CDR1 SEHNR, CDR2 FQNEAQ (reference sequence). The V and J ends lost 5 bases and 5 bases, in that order; junction bases with no gene match: 14. CDR3 protein: CASSPGTSGGALGRETQYF. The CDR3 DNA follows: TGTGCCAGCAGCCCCGGGACTAGCGGGGGGGCCTTGGGCCGGGAGACCCAGTACTTC.

This chain uses TRBV5-1 with TRBJ1-6, with D maybe TRBD1 (5 bases). CDR1 is SGHRS, CDR2 YFSETQ, per germline. The CDR3 is made up of 16 amino acids. V dropped 2 bases and J dropped 7 bases, with 16 bases sitting between them. The CDR3 DNA follows: TGCGCCAGCAGCTTCAATCTGGGGGTGTCCAATTCACCCCTCCACTTT. Its translation is CASSFNLGVSNSPLHF.

About this clone: Other DNA sequences within the sample encode an identical CDR3. The CDR3: CASSMGQGEETQYF. The CDR3 nucleotides read TGCGCCAGCAGCATGGGACAGGGCGAAGAGACCCAGTACTTC. J is TRBJ2-5 and V is TRBV5-1; TRBD1 aligns across 9 bases. The CDR3 runs to 14 residues. Trimming at V came to 4 bases and at J to 3 bases, leaving 4 bases not matched to a gene. Germline values: CDR1 SGHRS, CDR2 YFSETQ.

The V gene is TRBV29-1, the J gene TRBJ2-1; the D gene is possibly TRBD1 (6 bases). The germline V and J ends were trimmed by 5 bases and 2 bases, with 13 bases remaining between them. Germline V lookup: CDR1 SQVTM, CDR2 ANQGSEA. The CDR3 extends over 14 amino acids. The CDR3 sequence: CSVSLGATYNEQFF. The DNA of the CDR3 is TGCAGCGTTTCCTTGGGGGCTACCTACAATGAGCAGTTCTTC.

V and J are TRBV5-4 and TRBJ2-7; 8 bases align to TRBD2. Germline V gene sequence: CDR1 SGHNT, CDR2 YYREEE (reference sequence). Germline trimming cut 2 bases from V and 6 bases from J; bases unmatched to any gene: 10. The CDR3 has 15 residues. The CDR3 loop reads CASSFLAGRLGEQYF. The CDR3 DNA is TGTGCCAGCAGCTTCTTAGCGGGGAGACTGGGCGAGCAGTACTTC.

This sequence joins TRBV6-6 and TRBJ2-3, with TRBD2 matching over 12 bases. This CDR3 is 16 amino acids long. Germline CDR1 is MNHNY and CDR2 is SVGAGI (reference sequence). V shed 6 bases, J shed 4 bases, and the junction held 8 bases outside the gene matches. CDR3 in DNA: TGTGCCAGCAGAGGTAGGACTAGCGGGGTCGCAGATACGCAGTATTTT. Translation: CASRGRTSGVADTQYF.

This clone was observed once. This chain links TRBV30 with TRBJ2-7; 11 bases align to TRBD2. V lost 6 bases to trimming and J lost 2 bases; unmatched junction nucleotides: 6. In germline, CDR1 is GTSNPN, CDR2 SVGIG (reference sequence). The CDR3 has 14 amino acids. The CDR3 nucleotides read TGTGCCTGCTCCGGGACTAGCGGCCCCTACGAGCAGTACTTC. Translating gives CACSGTSGPYEQYF.

The chain links TRBV28 to TRBJ1-4; possible D gene TRBD1, 6 bases. This CDR3 region has 19 residues. The V gene lost 4 bases and the J gene lost 7 bases, with 28 bases spanning the gap. Germline V gene data show CDR1 as MDHEN and CDR2 as SYDVKM. The CDR3 sequence: CASSSLRIKGARGGEKLFF. The CDR3 region has the DNA TGTGCCAGCAGTTCGTTGAGAATTAAAGGGGCCAGAGGGGGTGAAAAACTGTTTTTT.

The chain carries TRBV27 and TRBJ2-5, with TRBD2 matching 12 bases. The germline V gene encodes CDR1 MNHEY and CDR2 SMNVEV (reference sequence). The CDR3 has 15 residues. With 0 bases clipped from V and 9 bases from J, the junction kept 5 bases outside the gene matches. The CDR3 loop reads CASSLSLAGGRAQYF. CDR3 bases: TGTGCCAGCAGTTTATCGCTAGCGGGAGGGCGGGCCCAGTACTTC.

V and J are TRBV9 and TRBJ2-1; tentative D call: TRBD2 (6 bases). V lost 4 bases and J 0 bases, leaving 26 bases between the germline ends. The CDR3 is made up of 20 amino acids. Germline V lookup: CDR1 SGDLS, CDR2 YYNGEE. The CDR3 DNA sequence: TGTGCCAGCAGCCCGATGACCCCCCTCCCTAGCGTCTACTCCTACAATGAGCAGTTCTTC. It translates to CASSPMTPLPSVYSYNEQFF. Variable domain in full (rest from reference TRBV9 and TRBJ2-1): DSGVTQTPKHLITATGQRVTLRCSPRSGDLSVYWYQQSLDQGLQFLIQYYNGEERAKGNILERFSAQQFPDLHSELNLSSLELGDSALYFCASSPMTPLPSVYSYNEQFFGPGTRLTVL.

The V gene is TRBV6-5, the J gene TRBJ2-6, with no clear D. Between the trimmed V and J ends, which lost 8 bases and 0 bases, there was a span of 5 bases. Per the germline V gene, CDR1 is MNHEY and CDR2 is SVGAGI. This CDR3 has 13 amino acids. Written as DNA, the CDR3 is TGTGCCAGCTTCGGCTCTGGGGCCAACGTCCTGACTTTC. As protein: CASFGSGANVLTF.

The chain couples TRBV29-1 to TRBJ2-4, with 7 bases that match TRBD1. The CDR3 covers 13 residues. The trim removed 4 bases at V and 10 bases at J, leaving 10 bases unmatched. Germline CDR1 is SQVTM and CDR2 is ANQGSEA. CDR3 amino acids: CSVAPGGERIQYF. The CDR3 DNA follows: TGCAGCGTTGCTCCAGGGGGTGAGAGGATTCAGTACTTC.

The rearrangement uses TRBV5-1 and TRBJ1-3; 7 nucleotides agree with TRBD1. Germline V gene lookup returns CDR1 SGHRS and CDR2 YFSETQ. Germline trimming cut 0 bases from V and 1 base from J; bases unmatched to any gene: 7. CDR3 length: 17 amino acids. As DNA, the CDR3 is TGCGCCAGCAGCTTGGACAGGGGCCCTGCATCTGGAAACACCATATATTTT. Translation: CASSLDRGPASGNTIYF.

The CDR3 sequence: CASSPFKFYPPPSNTGELFF. The CDR3 DNA follows: TGTGCCAGCAGTCCTTTCAAATTCTATCCCCCCCCCTCGAACACCGGGGAGCTGTTTTTT. The chain combines TRBV28 with TRBJ2-2, with D unresolved. Trimming took 5 bases from V and 0 from J, leaving 25 bases between them. The CDR3 extends over 20 amino acids. Germline loops: CDR1 MDHEN, CDR2 SYDVKM.

The chain joins TRBV10-3 to TRBJ2-5; D gene uncertain. Germline assignment: CDR1 ENHRY and CDR2 SYGVKD. The V end was cut by 11 bases, the J end by 3 bases, with 16 bases between. This CDR3 contains 13 residues. CDR3 amino acids: CADHLRVEETQYF. CDR3 nucleotide sequence: TGTGCCGATCACTTACGGGTCGAAGAGACCCAGTACTTC.

Details on this clone: At one end, the junction sequence differs from germline, possibly due to a read error. The rearrangement joins TRBV14 to TRBJ2-5; no clear D gene. CDR1 is SGHDN and CDR2 is FVKESK in the germline V gene. This CDR3 has 13 residues. The CDR3 bases are TGTGCCAGCAGCCAATCTTGGCAAGGGACCCAGTACTTC. Translating it yields CASSQSWQGTQYF. Combining the CDR3 with reference TRBV14 and TRBJ2-5 gives the whole variable domain EAGVTQFPSHSVIEKGQTVTLRCDPISGHDNLYWYRRVMGKEIKFLLHFVKESKQDESGMPNNRFLAERTGGTYSTLKVQPAELEDSGVYFCASSQSWQGTQYFGPGTRLLVL.

The rearrangement links TRBV7-2 to TRBJ1-2, with 9 bases lining up with TRBD1. V gave up 1 base and J gave up 4 bases; unmatched junction bases: 4. The germline gives CDR1 SGHTA, CDR2 FQGNSA. The CDR3 sequence is 15 residues long. The CDR3 region is CASSLETGGSYGYTF. CDR3 nucleotides: TGTGCCAGCAGCTTAGAGACAGGGGGGAGCTATGGCTACACCTTC.

The chain combines TRBV7-2 with TRBJ1-3, with TRBD1 matching 10 bases. CDR1 is SGHTA and CDR2 is FQGNSA in the germline V gene. The CDR3 totals 16 residues. The V gene end was trimmed by 5 bases and the J gene end by 2 bases; junction bases not matched to a gene: 6. CDR3 in amino acids: CASSPRQGAAGNTIYF. Written as DNA, the CDR3 is TGTGCCAGCAGCCCGCGACAGGGGGCGGCTGGAAACACCATATATTTT.

This sequence joins TRBV2 and TRBJ1-5; tentative D call: TRBD1 (6 bases). Trimming pared 6 bases from V and 11 bases from J, leaving 11 bases between. This CDR3 has 11 amino acids. The germline V gene encodes CDR1 SNHLY and CDR2 FYNNEI. The CDR3 region is CASSSQGAQHF. The DNA of the CDR3 is TGTGCCAGCAGCTCACAGGGAGCCCAGCATTTT. Combining the CDR3 with reference TRBV2 and TRBJ1-5 gives the whole variable domain EPEVTQTPSHQVTQMGQEVILRCVPISNHLYFYWYRQILGQKVEFLVSFYNNEISEKSEIFDDQFSVERPDGSNFTLKIRSTKLEDSAMYFCASSSQGAQHFGDGTRLSIL.

The rearrangement joins TRBV11-3 to TRBJ2-1; D could derive from TRBD1 or TRBD2 (7 bases each). V lost 4 bases and J 7 bases, leaving 14 bases between the germline ends. CDR1 SGHNT and CDR2 YENEEA come from the germline V gene. CDR3 size: 14 residues. CDR3 loop: CASSSGGARNEQFF. CDR3 sequence (DNA): TGTGCCAGCAGCTCAGGGGGGGCCAGGAATGAGCAGTTCTTC.

The chain recombines TRBV7-2 with TRBJ2-5, with 9 nucleotides matching TRBD2. Looked up from germline, CDR1 is SGHTA and CDR2 is FQGNSA. The CDR3 spans 14 residues. With 5 bases clipped from V and 4 bases from J, the junction kept 5 bases outside the gene matches. The CDR3 protein is CASSRYSGGETQYF. In nucleotides, the CDR3 is TGTGCCAGCAGCCGATATAGCGGGGGAGAGACCCAGTACTTC.

This clone was seen a few times. The CDR3 DNA sequence: TGTGCCAGTAACGCCGGGACTTACGACGTTGGGACCCAGTACTTC. Residues: CASNAGTYDVGTQYF. The genes are TRBV19 and TRBJ2-5; TRBD2 might be the D (6 bases). CDR3 length equals 15 residues. Between the trimmed V and J ends, which lost 7 bases and 7 bases, there was a span of 22 bases. CDR1 LNHDA and CDR2 SQIVND come from the germline V gene (reference sequence).